The 18 T cell receptor beta chains below were found in one sample sequenced in a study of T cells in Graves' hyperthyroidism and ophthalmopathy. Amplification targeted TCR beta CDR3 regions from RNA transcripts. The HTBI primer set was used in a first-round RT-PCR of the TCR CDR3. TCRdb re-called the multiplex PCR reads with MiXCR, one entry per CDR3 protein. Of about 92,000 distinct CDR3 sequences in the sample, roughly half are singletons; the top ten hold 25% to 30%. The sequenced sample consisted of blood. Receptors were obtained from a woman aged 40-49 years with Graves' hyperthyroidism.

This chain links TRBV2 with TRBJ1-5; D gene ambiguous. The CDR3 runs to 14 residues. Trimming cost V 7 bases and J 2 bases, with 12 bases left between them. In germline, CDR1 is SNHLY, CDR2 FYNNEI. The CDR3 sequence: CASTGDRRNQPQHF. CDR3 nucleotide sequence: TGTGCCAGCACCGGAGACCGACGCAATCAGCCCCAGCATTTT.

This clonotype was counted ten times or more. This chain connects TRBV27 to TRBJ1-2, with D possibly being TRBD1 (6 bases). The CDR3 sequence is 12 residues long. Germline CDR1 and CDR2: MNHEY and SMNVEV (reference sequence). Trimming took 6 bases from V and 7 from J, leaving 12 bases between them. CDR3 nucleotides: TGTGCCAGCAGCCTGGCAGGGGTTGGCTACACCTTC. It translates to CASSLAGVGYTF.

The chain carries TRBV20-1 and TRBJ1-2; D remains ambiguous. V dropped 2 bases and J dropped 5 bases, with 18 bases sitting between them. Germline values: CDR1 DFQATT, CDR2 SNEGSKA (reference sequence). This CDR3 comprises 15 residues. As DNA, the CDR3 is TGCAGTGCTAGACCGATGGGGTCTTATTTGTATGGCTACACCTTC. Translation gives CSARPMGSYLYGYTF.

Points on this clonotype: Germline is not matched at one junction end, which may reflect a read error. This chain links TRBV7-3 with TRBJ1-2, with TRBD1 matching 10 bases. Germline V gene lookup returns CDR1 SGHTA and CDR2 FQGTGA. The CDR3 runs 14 residues. CDR3 coding DNA: TGCGCCAGCAGCCGGGACAGGGGAGGCTATGGCTACACCTTC. The encoded protein is CASSRDRGGYGYTF.

CDR3 sequence (DNA): TGTGCCAGCAGCGCCTCGACAGGGATCTCCGGGGCCAACGTCCTGACTTTC. Protein: CASSASTGISGANVLTF. This sequence joins TRBV2 and TRBJ2-6; TRBD1 agrees at 7 bases. The germline gives CDR1 SNHLY, CDR2 FYNNEI. This CDR3 comprises 17 residues. V lost 6 bases and J lost 4; bases outside the gene matches: 12.

This clonotype has just a few counts. V usage is TRBV20-1 and J usage is TRBJ2-5; 7 bases map to TRBD2. Looked up from germline, CDR1 is DFQATT and CDR2 is SNEGSKA (reference sequence). The CDR3 totals 13 residues. J lost 9 bases, V lost 0 bases, and 7 bases had no gene match. The CDR3 is CSARDGRERAQYF. In nucleotides, the CDR3 is TGCAGTGCTAGAGATGGGAGGGAGAGGGCCCAGTACTTC.

This clonotype was seen more than once but under ten times. The V call is TRBV28, the J call TRBJ1-3; D not certain. CDR3 size: 16 residues. V shed 3 bases and J shed 0 bases, with 12 bases lying between them. Germline V gives CDR1 MDHEN, CDR2 SYDVKM. CDR3 residues: CASSLDSTPSGNTIYF. CDR3 nucleotides: TGTGCCAGCAGTTTGGATTCGACCCCCTCTGGAAACACCATATATTTT.

This clonotype was detected only a few times. The chain joins TRBV27 to TRBJ2-7; 7 nucleotides agree with TRBD1. This CDR3 has 15 residues. V lost 3 bases to trimming and J lost 5 bases; unmatched junction nucleotides: 10. Per the germline V gene, CDR1 is MNHEY and CDR2 is SMNVEV (reference sequence). The CDR3 region is CASSFSNRGYNEQYF. The CDR3 DNA is TGTGCCAGCAGTTTCTCCAACAGGGGTTATAACGAGCAGTACTTC.

This clonotype rates as medium-sized. This rearrangement joins TRBV20-1 to TRBJ1-5; TRBD1 is a possible D gene (6 bases). The CDR3 totals 15 residues. In germline, CDR1 is DFQATT, CDR2 SNEGSKA (reference sequence). The V end lost 0 bases, the J end lost 1 base, and 10 bases lay between the germline ends. For the CDR3, the DNA is TGCAGTGCTAGAGATATGGGGGCAAGCAATCAGCCCCAGCATTTT. It encodes CSARDMGASNQPQHF.

The gene calls are TRBV7-9 and TRBJ2-3; 8 bases align to TRBD2. This CDR3 region has 17 residues. Germline assignment: CDR1 SEHNR and CDR2 FQNEAQ (reference sequence). The junction had 10 bases not matched to a gene; V was cut back by 1 base and J by 4 bases. The CDR3 sequence: CASSLVRGGGPPDTQYF. As DNA, the CDR3 is TGTGCCAGCAGCTTAGTCCGGGGGGGAGGGCCTCCAGATACGCAGTATTTT.

V gene TRBV29-1 combines with J gene TRBJ1-2, with TRBD1 matching over 8 bases. CDR1 and CDR2 (germline): SQVTM, ANQGSEA. The CDR3 extends over 14 amino acids. In DNA form, the CDR3 reads TGCAGTGATGGACAGGGTTTAGGAGGCTATGGCTACACCTTC. As protein: CSDGQGLGGYGYTF.

This clonotype was detected ten times or more. The chain joins TRBV29-1 to TRBJ1-1, with D tentatively TRBD1 (5 bases). With 3 bases removed from V and 3 bases from J, the gap between germline ends came to 11 bases. The CDR3 length is 13 residues. Germline values: CDR1 SQVTM, CDR2 ANQGSEA. DNA for the CDR3: TGCAGCGTTGAGGAGGGGAGGGACACTGAAGCTTTCTTT. Translating gives CSVEEGRDTEAFF.

The J gene is TRBJ1-2, the V gene TRBV12-3 or TRBV12-4; the match to TRBD1 covers 8 bases. The CDR3 is 14 amino acids. V lost 0 bases and J lost 4; bases outside the gene matches: 1. The DNA of the CDR3 is TGTGCCAGCAGTTTAGCGACAGGGGTCTATGGCTACACCTTC. Amino acid sequence: CASSLATGVYGYTF.

The V and J genes are TRBV29-1 and TRBJ1-1; 8 bases align to TRBD1. The trim removed 8 bases at V and 0 bases at J, leaving 5 bases unmatched. The CDR3 contains 13 residues. Germline V gene data show CDR1 as SQVTM and CDR2 as ANQGSEA. CDR3: CSIRTGMNTEAFF. The CDR3 coding sequence is TGCAGCATACGGACAGGGATGAACACTGAAGCTTTCTTT. The variable domain in full, with the rest retrieved from reference TRBV29-1 and TRBJ1-1, is SAVISQKPSRDICQRGTSLTIQCQVDSQVTMMFWYRQQPGQSLTLIATANQGSEATYESGFVIDKFPISRPNLTFSTLTVSNMSPEDSSIYLCSIRTGMNTEAFFGQGTRLTVV.

This clonotype was detected many times. The rearrangement links TRBV7-6 to TRBJ2-7, with TRBD2 matching 12 bases. Trimming removed 3 bases from V and 5 bases from J; junction bases left unmatched: 8. The CDR3 extends over 16 amino acids. CDR1 and CDR2 (germline): SGHVS, FNYEAQ. CDR3 in amino acids: CASSFILAGGPDEQYF. CDR3 nucleotide sequence: TGTGCCAGCAGCTTTATTCTAGCGGGAGGGCCCGACGAGCAGTACTTC.

There are many counts of this clonotype. The CDR3 spells CASLQVRNTEAFF. The CDR3 coding sequence is TGTGCCAGCCTTCAGGTTCGGAACACTGAAGCTTTCTTT. The chain carries TRBV6-6 and TRBJ1-1; D ambiguous. Trimming pared 8 bases from V and 1 base from J, leaving 11 bases between. This CDR3 has 13 amino acids. CDR1 and CDR2 (germline): MNHNY, SVGAGI (reference sequence).

This clonotype was seen repeatedly, ten times or more. V is TRBV12-3 or TRBV12-4 and J is TRBJ1-1; D not certain. The CDR3 contains 13 residues. Trimming cost V 2 bases and J 6 bases, with 10 bases left between them. The CDR3 bases are TGTGCCAGCAGTTTAAAGCAAGGAGCTGAAGCTTTCTTT. Translation gives CASSLKQGAEAFF.

Many counts were recorded for this clonotype. This chain connects TRBV29-1 to TRBJ2-7; 11 bases map to TRBD1. Germline V gene data show CDR1 as SQVTM and CDR2 as ANQGSEA. The CDR3 has 12 amino acids. After removal of 7 bases from V and 2 bases from J, the junction contained 1 base not matched to a gene. The CDR3 DNA reads TGCAGCGGGGGACAGGGGGCCTACGAGCAGTACTTC. Protein sequence: CSGGQGAYEQYF.